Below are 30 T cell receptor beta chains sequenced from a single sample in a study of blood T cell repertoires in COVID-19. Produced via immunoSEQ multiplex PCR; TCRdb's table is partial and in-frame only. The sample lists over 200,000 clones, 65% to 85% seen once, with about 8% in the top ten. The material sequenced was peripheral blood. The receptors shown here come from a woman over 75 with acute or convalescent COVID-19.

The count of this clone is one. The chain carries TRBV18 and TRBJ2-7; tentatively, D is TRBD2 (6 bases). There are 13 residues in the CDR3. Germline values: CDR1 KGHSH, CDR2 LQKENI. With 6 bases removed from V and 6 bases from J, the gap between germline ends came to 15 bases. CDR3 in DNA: TGTGCCAGCTCCCGAGGAGGGGCTGGCGAGCAGTACTTC. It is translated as CASSRGGAGEQYF. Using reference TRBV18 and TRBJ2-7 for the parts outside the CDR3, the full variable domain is NAGVMQNPRHLVRRRGQEARLRCSPMKGHSHVYWYRQLPEEGLKFMVYLQKENIIDESGMPKERFSAEFPKEGPSILRIQQVVRGDSAAYFCASSRGGAGEQYFGPGTRLTVT.

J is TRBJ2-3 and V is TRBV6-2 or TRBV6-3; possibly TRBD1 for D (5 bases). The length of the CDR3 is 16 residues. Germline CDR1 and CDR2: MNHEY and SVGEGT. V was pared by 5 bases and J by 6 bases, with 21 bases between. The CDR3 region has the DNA TGTGCCAGCAGTATATACCGGTCTGGGCCAGGGGATACGCAGTATTTT. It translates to CASSIYRSGPGDTQYF.

CDR3 nucleotides: TGCGCCAGCAGTTCTCAGACTCTGAACACTGAAGCTTTCTTT. Translating gives CASSSQTLNTEAFF. J is TRBJ1-1 and V is TRBV10-2; D uncertain. Germline-derived CDR1 and CDR2 are WSHSY and SAAADI. The CDR3 extends over 14 amino acids. V was trimmed by 5 bases and J by 0 bases, leaving 10 bases between them.

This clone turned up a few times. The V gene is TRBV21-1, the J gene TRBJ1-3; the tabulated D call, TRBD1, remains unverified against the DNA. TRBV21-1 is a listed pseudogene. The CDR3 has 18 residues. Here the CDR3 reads CASSKEAGTEIRGNTIYF. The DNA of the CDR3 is TGTGCCAGCAGCAAAGAGGCAGGCACCGAGATACGTGGAAACACCATATATTTT.

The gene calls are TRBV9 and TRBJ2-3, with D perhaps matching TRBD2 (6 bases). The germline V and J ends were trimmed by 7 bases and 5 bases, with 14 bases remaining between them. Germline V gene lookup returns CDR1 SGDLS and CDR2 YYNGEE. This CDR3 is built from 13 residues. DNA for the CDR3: TGTGCCAGCGCTAGACCCGGGGGAGATACGCAGTATTTT. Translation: CASARPGGDTQYF.

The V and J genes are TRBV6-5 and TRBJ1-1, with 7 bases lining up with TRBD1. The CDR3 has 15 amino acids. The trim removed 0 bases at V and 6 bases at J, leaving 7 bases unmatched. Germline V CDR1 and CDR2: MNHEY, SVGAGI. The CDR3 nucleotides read TGTGCCAGCAGTTACTCGTTTGACAGGGCGGCTGAAGCTTTCTTT. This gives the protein CASSYSFDRAAEAFF.

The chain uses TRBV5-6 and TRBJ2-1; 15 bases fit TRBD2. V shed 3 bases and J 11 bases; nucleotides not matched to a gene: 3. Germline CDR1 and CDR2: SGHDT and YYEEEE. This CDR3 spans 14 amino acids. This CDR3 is CASSSGLAGGQQFF. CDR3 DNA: TGTGCCAGCAGCTCTGGACTAGCGGGGGGGCAGCAGTTCTTC. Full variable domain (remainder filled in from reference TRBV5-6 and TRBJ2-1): DAGVTQSPTHLIKTRGQQVTLRCSPKSGHDTVSWYQQALGQGPQFIFQYYEEEERQRGNFPDRFSGHQFPNYSSELNVNALLLGDSALYLCASSSGLAGGQQFFGPGTRLTVL.

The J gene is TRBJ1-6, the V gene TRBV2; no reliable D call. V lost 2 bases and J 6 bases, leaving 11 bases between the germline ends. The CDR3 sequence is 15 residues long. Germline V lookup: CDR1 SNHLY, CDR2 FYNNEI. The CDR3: CASSERSGRNSPLHF. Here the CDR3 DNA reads TGTGCCAGCAGTGAAAGGTCAGGTCGTAATTCACCCCTCCACTTT.

Written as DNA, the CDR3 is TGCAGTGCTAGTGCCGGGACAGGGAACACTGAAGCTTTCTTT. Protein sequence: CSASAGTGNTEAFF. The chain uses TRBV20-1 and TRBJ1-1; 8 nucleotides align to TRBD1. CDR1 DFQATT and CDR2 SNEGSKA come from the germline V gene (reference sequence). The CDR3 contains 14 residues. With 3 bases clipped from V and 1 base from J, the junction kept 4 bases outside the gene matches.

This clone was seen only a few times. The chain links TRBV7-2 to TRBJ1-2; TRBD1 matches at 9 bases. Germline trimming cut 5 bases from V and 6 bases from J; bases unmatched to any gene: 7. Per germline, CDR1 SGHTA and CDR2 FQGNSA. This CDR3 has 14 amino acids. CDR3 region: CASSQGQGRHGYTF. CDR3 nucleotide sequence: TGTGCCAGCAGCCAGGGACAGGGACGGCATGGCTACACCTTC.

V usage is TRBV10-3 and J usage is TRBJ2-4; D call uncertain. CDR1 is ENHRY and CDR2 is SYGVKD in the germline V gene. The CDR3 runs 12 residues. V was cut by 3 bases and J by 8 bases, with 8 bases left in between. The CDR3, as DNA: TGTGCCATCAGTGACGACGAGGACATTCAGTACTTC. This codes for CAISDDEDIQYF.

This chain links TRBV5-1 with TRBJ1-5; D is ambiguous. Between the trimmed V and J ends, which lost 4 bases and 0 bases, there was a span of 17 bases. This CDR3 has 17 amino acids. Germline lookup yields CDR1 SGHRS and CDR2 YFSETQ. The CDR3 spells CASSVDGGVYSNQPQHF. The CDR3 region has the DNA TGCGCCAGCAGCGTCGACGGCGGAGTATATAGCAATCAGCCCCAGCATTTT.

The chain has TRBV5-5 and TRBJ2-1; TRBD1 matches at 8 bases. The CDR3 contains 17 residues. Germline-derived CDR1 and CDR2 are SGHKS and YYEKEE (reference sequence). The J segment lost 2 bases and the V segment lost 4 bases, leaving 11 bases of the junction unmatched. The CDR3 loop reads CASSPLPRTGTYNEQFF. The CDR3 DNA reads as TGTGCCAGCAGCCCCCTCCCCCGGACAGGGACCTACAATGAGCAGTTCTTC.

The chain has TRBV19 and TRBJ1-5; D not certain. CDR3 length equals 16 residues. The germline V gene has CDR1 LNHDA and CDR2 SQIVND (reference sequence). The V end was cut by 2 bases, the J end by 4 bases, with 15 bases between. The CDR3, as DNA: TGTGCCAGTAGTATAAGGAGGCAGGCTTCTAATCAGCCCCAGCATTTT. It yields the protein CASSIRRQASNQPQHF.

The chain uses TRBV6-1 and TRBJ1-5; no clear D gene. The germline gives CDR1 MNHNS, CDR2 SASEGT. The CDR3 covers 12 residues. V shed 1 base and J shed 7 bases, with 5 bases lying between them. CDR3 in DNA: TGTGCCAGCAGTGAAGGGGCGCAGCCCCAGCATTTT. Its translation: CASSEGAQPQHF.

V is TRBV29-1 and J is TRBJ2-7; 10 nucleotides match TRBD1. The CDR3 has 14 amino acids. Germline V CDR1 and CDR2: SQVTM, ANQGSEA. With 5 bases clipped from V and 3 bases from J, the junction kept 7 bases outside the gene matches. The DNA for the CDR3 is TGCAGCGTTTTACAAGGACAGGGGGGCTACGAGCAGTACTTC. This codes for CSVLQGQGGYEQYF.

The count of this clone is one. DNA for the CDR3: TGTGCCAGCACTCCCGGGGGAGTCGAGACCCAGTACTTC. Translation: CASTPGGVETQYF. V is TRBV6-5 and J is TRBJ2-5; D is possibly TRBD2 (6 bases). The V end lost 7 bases, the J end lost 5 bases, and 14 bases lay between the germline ends. CDR1 is MNHEY, CDR2 SVGAGI, per germline. The CDR3 sequence is 13 residues long.

The CDR3 loop is CASNSLSGFGTEAFF. In DNA form, the CDR3 reads TGTGCCAGCAATTCCTTGTCTGGGTTCGGGACTGAAGCTTTCTTT. V usage is TRBV18 and J usage is TRBJ1-1; D not resolved. The CDR3 consists of 15 residues. Trimming took 8 bases from V and 5 from J, leaving 21 bases between them. Germline-derived CDR1 and CDR2 are KGHSH and LQKENI.

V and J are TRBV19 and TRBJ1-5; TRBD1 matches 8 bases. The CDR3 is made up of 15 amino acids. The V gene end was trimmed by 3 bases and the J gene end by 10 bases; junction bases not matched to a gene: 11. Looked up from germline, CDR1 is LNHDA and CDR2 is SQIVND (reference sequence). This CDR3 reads CASSIRTGPREPQHF. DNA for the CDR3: TGTGCCAGTAGTATTAGGACAGGGCCTCGGGAACCCCAGCATTTT.

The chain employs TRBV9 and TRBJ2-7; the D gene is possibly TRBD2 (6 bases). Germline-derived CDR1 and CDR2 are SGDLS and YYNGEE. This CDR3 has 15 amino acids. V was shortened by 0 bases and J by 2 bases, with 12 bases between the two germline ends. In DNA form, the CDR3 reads TGTGCCAGCAGCGTAGCTGCGGGGCGAACCTACGAGCAGTACTTC. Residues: CASSVAAGRTYEQYF. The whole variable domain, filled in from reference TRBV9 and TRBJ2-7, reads DSGVTQTPKHLITATGQRVTLRCSPRSGDLSVYWYQQSLDQGLQFLIQYYNGEERAKGNILERFSAQQFPDLHSELNLSSLELGDSALYFCASSVAAGRTYEQYFGPGTRLTVT.

CDR3 loop: CASSSPSPGDRDSDTQYF. Here the CDR3 DNA reads TGTGCCAGCAGCTCTCCGTCACCGGGTGACAGGGATTCAGATACGCAGTATTTT. The chain couples TRBV5-6 to TRBJ2-3, with 7 bases fitting TRBD1. The V gene end was trimmed by 3 bases and the J gene end by 4 bases; junction bases not matched to a gene: 17. The CDR3 totals 18 residues. Germline values: CDR1 SGHDT, CDR2 YYEEEE.

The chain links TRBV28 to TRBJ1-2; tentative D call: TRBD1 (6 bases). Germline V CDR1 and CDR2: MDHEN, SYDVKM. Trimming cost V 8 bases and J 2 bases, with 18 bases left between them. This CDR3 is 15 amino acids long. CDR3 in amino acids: CASFPGGVANYGYTF. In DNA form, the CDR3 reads TGTGCCAGCTTCCCGGGGGGCGTAGCCAACTATGGCTACACCTTC.

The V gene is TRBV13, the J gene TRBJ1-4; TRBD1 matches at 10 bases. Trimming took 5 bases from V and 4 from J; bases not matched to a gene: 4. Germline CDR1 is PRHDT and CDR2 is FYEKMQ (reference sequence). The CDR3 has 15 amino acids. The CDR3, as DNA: TGTGCCAGCAGCCGTAGGACAGGGGGTAATGAAAAACTGTTTTTT. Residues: CASSRRTGGNEKLFF.

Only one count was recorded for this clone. The CDR3, as DNA: TGTGCCAGCAGCTTAGTTCTAGCGGGAAATCCCAACAATGAGCAGTTCTTC. This codes for CASSLVLAGNPNNEQFF. The chain couples TRBV7-2 to TRBJ2-1, with 9 bases that match TRBD2. This CDR3 region has 17 residues. The germline gives CDR1 SGHTA, CDR2 FQGNSA. With V trimmed by 1 base and J by 5 bases, 9 bases remained unmatched.

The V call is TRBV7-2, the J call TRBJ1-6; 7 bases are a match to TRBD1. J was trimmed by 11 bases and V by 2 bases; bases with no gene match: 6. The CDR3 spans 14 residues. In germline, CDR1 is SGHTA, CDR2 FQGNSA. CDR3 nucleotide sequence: TGTGCCAGCAGCTTACCAGGGGGTGTGGCACCCCTCCACTTT. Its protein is CASSLPGGVAPLHF.

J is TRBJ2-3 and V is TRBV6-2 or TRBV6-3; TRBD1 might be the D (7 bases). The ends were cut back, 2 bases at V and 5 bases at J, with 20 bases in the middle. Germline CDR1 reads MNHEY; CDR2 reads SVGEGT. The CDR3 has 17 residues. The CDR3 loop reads CASSYRARPGGLDTQYF. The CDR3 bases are TGTGCCAGCAGTTACAGGGCAAGGCCAGGGGGACTAGATACGCAGTATTTT.

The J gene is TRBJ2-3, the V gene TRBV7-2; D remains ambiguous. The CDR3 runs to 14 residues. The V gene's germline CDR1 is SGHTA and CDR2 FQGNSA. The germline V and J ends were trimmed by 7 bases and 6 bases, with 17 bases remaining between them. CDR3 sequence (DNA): TGTGCCAGCAACGATCCAGGATTTCTTGATACGCAGTATTTT. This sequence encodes CASNDPGFLDTQYF.

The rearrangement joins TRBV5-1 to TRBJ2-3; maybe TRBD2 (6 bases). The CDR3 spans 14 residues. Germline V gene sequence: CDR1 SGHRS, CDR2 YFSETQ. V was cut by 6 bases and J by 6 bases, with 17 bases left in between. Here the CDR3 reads CASNSGLRRDTQYF. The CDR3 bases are TGCGCCAGCAACTCGGGACTTAGGAGGGATACGCAGTATTTT.

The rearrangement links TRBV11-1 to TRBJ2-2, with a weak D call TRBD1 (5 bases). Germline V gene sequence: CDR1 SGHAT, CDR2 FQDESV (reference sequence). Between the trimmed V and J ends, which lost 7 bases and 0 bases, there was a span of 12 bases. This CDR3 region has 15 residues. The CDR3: CASILTGPNTGELFF. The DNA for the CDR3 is TGTGCCAGCATTTTAACAGGCCCGAACACCGGGGAGCTGTTTTTT.

The CDR3 coding sequence is TGTGCCAGCAGCCGGGGACTAGCGCGAGGTGAAGAGACCCAGTACTTC. It is translated as CASSRGLARGEETQYF. The chain recombines TRBV7-3 with TRBJ2-5; 10 positions agree with TRBD2. Trimming took 5 bases from V and 3 from J; bases not matched to a gene: 9. Per germline, CDR1 SGHTA and CDR2 FQGTGA. This CDR3 contains 16 residues. The whole variable domain, filled in from reference TRBV7-3 and TRBJ2-5, reads GAGVSQTPSNKVTEKGKYVELRCDPISGHTALYWYRQSLGQGPEFLIYFQGTGAADDSGLPNDRFFAVRPEGSVSTLKIQRTERGDSAVYLCASSRGLARGEETQYFGPGTRLLVL.